A selection of T cell receptor beta chains follows, all from one sample in a study of cytomegalovirus exposure and HLA in healthy donors. Measured with immunoSEQ multiplex PCR; TCRdb has only the in-frame clones, and not every one. Of under 200,000 clones listed, about 75% are singletons. The sample taken for sequencing was PBMCs. The receptors originated from a male donor in good health and CMV-seronegative. The CDR3 runs from the conserved cysteine through the conserved F or W. The order of the fields is clone size, D gene, V gene, J gene, CDR3 DNA, CDR3 protein. A D gene is named only where the DNA matches it firmly. Size is omitted from some rows. Given values are once, few, many or a class for expanded clones.

few,NA,TRBV5-1,TRBJ2-5,TGCGCCAGCAGCTTGAGGTCAGGCCAAGAGACCCAGTACTTC,CASSLRSGQETQYF
once,NA,TRBV5-8,TRBJ1-2,TGTGCCAGCAGCTTTACAGGAACTAACTATGGCTACACCTTC,CASSFTGTNYGYTF
NA,NA,TRBV10-3,TRBJ1-2,TGTGCCATCAGTGACCCCGGGGGCTATGGCTACACCTTC,CAISDPGGYGYTF
NA,NA,TRBV2,TRBJ2-3,TGTGCCAGCGAGAGAGGGGAGGCCACAGATACGCAGTATTTT,CASERGEATDTQYF
NA,TRBD1,TRBV29-1,TRBJ2-6,TGCAGCGTTGATCAGGGCCCAGGGGGTGGTGGGGCCAACGTCCTGACTTTC,CSVDQGPGGGGANVLTF
NA,NA,TRBV20-1,TRBJ2-1,TGCAGTGCTAGTGGGCCCAGGGAGCAGTTCTTC,CSASGPREQFF
few,TRBD1,TRBV7-9,TRBJ2-3,TGTGCCAGCAGCTCAGTACAGGGGACCACAGATACGCAGTATTTT,CASSSVQGTTDTQYF
NA,TRBD2,TRBV5-1,TRBJ2-1,TGCGCCAGCGTTCCGGGGGGTCCCTACAATGAGCAGTTCTTC,CASVPGGPYNEQFF
NA,TRBD1,TRBV4-1,TRBJ1-2,TGCGCCAGCTCCCCTGGGACAGGGGGCGCCTATGGCTACACCTTC,CASSPGTGGAYGYTF
NA,NA,TRBV7-9,TRBJ2-2,TGTGCCAGCAGGACTCAGGGGAACACCGGGGAGCTGTTTTTT,CASRTQGNTGELFF
NA,TRBD1,TRBV5-8,TRBJ2-5,TGTGCCAGCAGCCTCGGGACAGACCAAGAGACCCAGTACTTC,CASSLGTDQETQYF
once,NA,TRBV9,TRBJ2-5,TGTGCCAGCAGCCCGAGAGAAGGGGGGGGCCGTGAGACCCAGTACTTC,CASSPREGGGRETQYF
NA,TRBD1,TRBV19,TRBJ2-7,TGTGCCAGTAGCAGGGACAGGGCCTCCGAGCAGTACTTC,CASSRDRASEQYF
NA,NA,TRBV6-1,TRBJ2-4,TGTGCCAGCAGTGAAGCGTCCAGGGGAAACATTCAGTACTTC,CASSEASRGNIQYF
few,NA,TRBV4-2,TRBJ1-1,TGTGCCAGCAGCCAAGACGGTCAGGGGAACACTGAAGCTTTCTTT,CASSQDGQGNTEAFF
NA,TRBD1,TRBV9,TRBJ1-2,TGTGCCAGCAGCGTCCGACAGGGCCCTTATGGCTACACCTTC,CASSVRQGPYGYTF
NA,TRBD1,TRBV7-8,TRBJ1-6,TGTGCCAGCAGCCTAGCTGGGACAGGGCGATCACCCCTCCACTTT,CASSLAGTGRSPLHF
NA,TRBD1,TRBV7-9,TRBJ1-1,TGTGCCAGCGGGACAGGGGTCACGTTGATGAACACTGAAGCTTTCTTT,CASGTGVTLMNTEAFF
few,NA,TRBV5-1,TRBJ1-3,TGCGCCAGCAGCTTGGGGGGGCGCTGGGACACCATATATTTT,CASSLGGRWDTIYF
NA,NA,TRBV7-9,TRBJ1-5,TGTGCCAGCAGCTTTGATGGGGCGAGGAATCAGCCCCAGCATTTT,CASSFDGARNQPQHF
few,NA,TRBV18,TRBJ1-1,TGTGCCAGCTCCAACCTACAGAGGAACACTGAAGCTTTCTTT,CASSNLQRNTEAFF
NA,TRBD2,TRBV9,TRBJ2-3,TGTGCCAGCAGCGTGGGGACTATGCGCACAGATACGCAGTATTTT,CASSVGTMRTDTQYF
NA,TRBD1,TRBV18,TRBJ2-7,TGTGCCAGCTCACCTACTGACAGGGGTAATGGCGAGCAGTACTTC,CASSPTDRGNGEQYF
once,NA,TRBV27,TRBJ2-3,TGTGCCAGCAGTTGGGCTCCACAGGGCACAGATACGCAGTATTTT,CASSWAPQGTDTQYF
NA,NA,TRBV6-6,TRBJ2-1,TGTGCCAGCAGACCGACAGCCTACAATGAGCAGTTCTTC,CASRPTAYNEQFF
NA,NA,TRBV21-1,TRBJ2-7,TGTGCCAGCAGCAAAGGGGCTAGCGGCAGCTACGAGCAGTACTTC,CASSKGASGSYEQYF
NA,TRBD1,TRBV15,TRBJ2-2,TGTGCCACCAGGGCCGGGACAGTGAACACCGGGGAGCTGTTTTTT,CATRAGTVNTGELFF
NA,TRBD1,TRBV5-5,TRBJ1-6,TGTGCCAGCAGCTCTCAAGGGACAGGGTGGGGTTCACCCCTCCACTTT,CASSSQGTGWGSPLHF
few,NA,TRBV6-5,TRBJ1-5,TGTGCCAGCAGTTACGTGTCGGGAGATCAGCCCCAGCATTTT,CASSYVSGDQPQHF
NA,NA,TRBV7-8,TRBJ1-6,TGTGCCAGCAGCCCCAGGCAGAATTCACCCCTCCACTTT,CASSPRQNSPLHF
NA,TRBD2,TRBV28,TRBJ2-5,TGTGCCAGCAGGACTAGCGGAGAAGAGACCCAGTACTTC,CASRTSGEETQYF
NA,TRBD2,TRBV7-2,TRBJ2-3,TGTGCCAGCAGCACGACTAGCGGAGATACGCAGTATTTT,CASSTTSGDTQYF
NA,TRBD2,TRBV10-2,TRBJ2-7,TGCGCCAGCGGTGGGCTAGCGGGAGAATCCTACGAGCAGTACTTC,CASGGLAGESYEQYF